This T cell receptor beta chain was retrieved from a study of OX40 agonist ivuxolimab in advanced cancers. Study context: Patients in the trial were receiving intravenous ivuxolimab every 2 weeks, at doses of 0.01 to 10 mg/kg. The eligibility criteria allowed prior anti-PD-1, anti-PD-L1 or anti-CTLA-4 therapy, and under 50% had some.

Germline CDR1 is LNHDA and CDR2 is SQIVND (reference sequence). The V and J ends lost 3 bases and 8 bases, in that order; junction bases with no gene match: 3. The CDR3 contains 12 residues. Generated by immunoSEQ multiplex PCR, the TCRdb table keeps only in-frame clones and is missing some. The data hold some 99,000 clones, with about 79% observed a single time. This clonotype was sampled from an adult with an advanced solid tumor such as melanoma, head and neck, liver or kidney cancer. The sample in question was CD4+ or CD8+ T cells sorted from blood, obtained in a trial of the OX40 agonist ivuxolimab. V usage is TRBV19 and J usage is TRBJ1-2, with 7 bases aligning to TRBD1. CDR3 in amino acids: CASSIRGGGYTF. CDR3 DNA sequence: TGTGCCAGTAGTATCCGAGGGGGCGGCTACACCTTC. Full variable domain (remainder filled in from reference TRBV19 and TRBJ1-2): DGGITQSPKYLFRKEGQNVTLSCEQNLNHDAMYWYRQDPGQGLRLIYYSQIVNDFQKGDIAEGYSVSREKKESFPLTVTSAQKNPTAFYLCASSIRGGGYTFGSGTRLTVV.